This TCR beta chain was documented in a study of blood T cell repertoires in COVID-19. Under the authors' procedure: Amplification of reference gene primers provided the estimated nucleated cell counts. Here immunoSEQ multiplex PCR was the method, and the copy in TCRdb shows in-frame clones only, minus some. V and J calls and clone size are as listed in that table; D and trimming were resolved from the DNA. The table shows about 320,000 clones, with roughly 85% occurring only once. The CDR3 is made up of 17 amino acids. V and J are TRBV21-1 and TRBJ1-2; TRBD1, the table's D call, was not compared with the DNA. TRBV21-1 constitutes a pseudogene. The TCR originated in a woman aged 30 to 39 who had been exposed to COVID-19. The sample taken for sequencing was PBMCs or T cells enriched from blood (not recorded which). In DNA, the CDR3 is TGTGCCAGCAGCTGGATGCTCCGGGACAGGGGATTTTATGGCTACACCTTC. This translates into CASSWMLRDRGFYGYTF.